The clone carrying this TCR beta chain came up a few times. Its antigen is currently unknown. This specimen belongs to a study of identical twins. Study findings and constraints: Researchers caution that invariant MAIT and iNKT cells could partly confound zero-insertion analyses. Interpretation of the results relied on cross-sectional statistical analysis and not on following the same donors. For out-of-frame alpha sequences shared by twins, low generation probability was in excess.

Using its own MiXCR run on the 5' RACE reads, TCRdb lists one record per CDR3 protein. The sample includes 1.5 million or so distinct CDR3 sequences, roughly 35% seen only once; the top ten take 0.27%. The receptor was isolated from a newborn girl in good health. Material for sequencing was cord blood.

The CDR3 here is CASSSQTGRGYGYTF. The CDR3 region has the DNA TGCGCCAGCAGCTCACAGACAGGAAGGGGCTATGGCTACACCTTC. The V and J genes are TRBV5-1 and TRBJ1-2; tentative D call: TRBD1 (6 bases). Looked up from germline, CDR1 is SGHRS and CDR2 is YFSETQ. The CDR3 runs 15 residues. The germline V and J ends were trimmed by 3 bases and 4 bases, with 16 bases remaining between them.